This T cell receptor (beta chain) originates from a study of response to subunit inactivated influenza vaccine. There are 13 residues in the CDR3. Losses at the gene ends were 6 bases for V and 5 bases for J; bases not matched to a gene: 6. Looked up from germline, CDR1 is DFQATT and CDR2 is SNEGSKA (reference sequence). TCRdb called the RT-PCR reads again in MiXCR, with one record for every CDR3 protein. The sample includes about 570,000 distinct CDR3 sequences, 10% to 15% of them seen just once. The chain carries TRBV20-1 and TRBJ2-2; 7 bases line up with TRBD2. The source is a man aged 45 to 65 who received an inactivated influenza vaccine. The source material was PBMCs from blood, sampled on the day of vaccination. CDR3 protein: CSAWGGETGELFF. The DNA for the CDR3 is TGCAGTGCCTGGGGGGGGGAAACCGGGGAGCTGTTTTTT.